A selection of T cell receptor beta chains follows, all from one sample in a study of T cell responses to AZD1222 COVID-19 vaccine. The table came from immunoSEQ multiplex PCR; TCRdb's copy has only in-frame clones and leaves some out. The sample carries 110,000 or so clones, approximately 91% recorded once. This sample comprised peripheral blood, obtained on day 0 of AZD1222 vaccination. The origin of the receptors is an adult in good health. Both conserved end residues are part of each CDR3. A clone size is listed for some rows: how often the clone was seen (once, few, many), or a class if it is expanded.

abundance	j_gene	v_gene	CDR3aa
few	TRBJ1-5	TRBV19	CASSPQGLGNQPQHF
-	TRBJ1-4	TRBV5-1	CASSLAAGTEKLFF
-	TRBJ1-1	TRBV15	CATSRGLGNTEAFF
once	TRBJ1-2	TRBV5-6	CASRGGPNFNYGYTF
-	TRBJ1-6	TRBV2	CASNRDRGNSPLHF
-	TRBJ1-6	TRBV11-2	CASSFQGVGNSPLHF
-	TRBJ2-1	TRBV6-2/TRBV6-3	CASSYSGTGTGNNEQFF
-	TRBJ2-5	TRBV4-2	CASSPAGGPLETQYF
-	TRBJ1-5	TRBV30	CAWRARNSNQPQHF
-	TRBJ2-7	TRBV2	CASSEGTGSYEQYF
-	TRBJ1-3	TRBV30	CAWSPNRVGDTIYF
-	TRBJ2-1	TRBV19	CASSIGTSSYNEQFF
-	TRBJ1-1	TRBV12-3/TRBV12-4	CASSRVMAEAFF
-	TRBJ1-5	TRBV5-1	CASSLVGEQPQHF
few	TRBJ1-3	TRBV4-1	CASSQDGGNGNTIYF
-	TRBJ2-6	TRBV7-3	CASSFGSAGRGANVLTF
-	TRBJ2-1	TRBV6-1	CASSERLAGAAYNEQFF
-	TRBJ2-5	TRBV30	CAWRAMKRVEETQYF
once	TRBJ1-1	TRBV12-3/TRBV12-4	CASSFGQSTEAFF
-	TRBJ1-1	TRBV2	CASSQQGAVGNTEAFF
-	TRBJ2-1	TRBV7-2	CASSFGTSNEQFF
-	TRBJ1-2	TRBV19	CASSGQGGYGYTF
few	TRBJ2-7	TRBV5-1	CASSHWDRGSYEQYF
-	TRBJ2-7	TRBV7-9	CASSDGSYEQYF
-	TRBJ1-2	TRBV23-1	CASSHLGRPGHGYTF
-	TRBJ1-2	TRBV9	CASSEDNGLYGYTF
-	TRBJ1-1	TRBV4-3	CASTRANTEAFF
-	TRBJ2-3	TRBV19	CASRSPGPTPSTDTQYF
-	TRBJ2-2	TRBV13	CASRADRGGHTGELFF
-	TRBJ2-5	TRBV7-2	CASSLGVQRGGLGETQYF
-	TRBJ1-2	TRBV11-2	CASSLQGVGGYTF
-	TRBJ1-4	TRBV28	CASRFGTGGAAEKLFF
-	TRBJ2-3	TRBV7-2	CASSPSGPGTDTQYF
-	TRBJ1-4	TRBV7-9	CASSSRDGNEKLFF
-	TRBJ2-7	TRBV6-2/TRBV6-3	CASSYRDRGIHEQYF
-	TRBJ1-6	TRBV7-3	CASSPGQGFLPLHF
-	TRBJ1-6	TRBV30	CAWIGLVDNSPLHF
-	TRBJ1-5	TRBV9	CASSVVGNQPQHF
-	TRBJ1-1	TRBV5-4	CASSLEQGIEAFF
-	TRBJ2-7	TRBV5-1	CASSSRTGWSYEQYF
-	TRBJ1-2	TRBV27	CASSALAGTLNYGYTF
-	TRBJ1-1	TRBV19	CASIGGDVRTEAFF
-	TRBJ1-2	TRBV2	CASSEANDKPRYTF